These 17 T cell receptor beta chains originate from one sample sequenced in a study of blood T cell repertoires in COVID-19. The data were produced by immunoSEQ multiplex PCR, yet TCRdb's version contains in-frame clones alone and is incomplete. The table includes 180,000 or so clones, around 81% detected once. The sequenced sample was peripheral blood. The receptors were gathered from a woman aged 40 to 50 with COVID-19, enrolled during active disease.

This chain links TRBV19 with TRBJ2-6; D gene ambiguous. Trimming cost V 0 bases and J 4 bases, with 7 bases left between them. The germline V gene has CDR1 LNHDA and CDR2 SQIVND (reference sequence). The CDR3 is made up of 15 amino acids. CDR3 nucleotide sequence: TGTGCCAGTAGTATAGATCAGTCAGGGGCCAACGTCCTGACTTTC. It codes for CASSIDQSGANVLTF.

The V and J genes are TRBV9 and TRBJ2-4, with D possibly TRBD1 on 5 matching bases. Germline CDR1 is SGDLS and CDR2 is YYNGEE. V lost 3 bases, J lost 9 bases, and 10 bases lay in between. This CDR3 is 12 amino acids long. The CDR3 sequence: CASSEGLGIQYF. CDR3 nucleotides: TGTGCCAGCAGCGAGGGGCTGGGCATTCAGTACTTC. Supplemented by reference TRBV9 and TRBJ2-4, the full variable domain reads DSGVTQTPKHLITATGQRVTLRCSPRSGDLSVYWYQQSLDQGLQFLIQYYNGEERAKGNILERFSAQQFPDLHSELNLSSLELGDSALYFCASSEGLGIQYFGAGTRLSVL.

The J gene is TRBJ2-7, the V gene TRBV5-6, with D uncertain. Germline lookup yields CDR1 SGHDT and CDR2 YYEEEE. V was clipped by 3 bases and J by 6 bases, with 13 bases between them. The CDR3 loop spans 13 amino acids. The chain's CDR3 is CASSSLLWSEQYV. The CDR3, as DNA: TGTGCCAGCAGCTCCCTTCTGTGGAGCGAGCAGTACGTC.

The chain joins TRBV27 to TRBJ2-1, with 7 bases lining up with TRBD1. CDR3 size: 14 residues. Germline loops: CDR1 MNHEY, CDR2 SMNVEV (reference sequence). The V gene end was trimmed by 5 bases and the J gene end by 5 bases; junction bases not matched to a gene: 6. The CDR3: CASSPGQAHNEQFF. The CDR3, as DNA: TGTGCCAGCAGTCCCGGACAGGCCCACAATGAGCAGTTCTTC.

J is TRBJ2-1 and V is TRBV4-1, with D possibly being TRBD1 (5 bases). The germline V gene encodes CDR1 MGHRA and CDR2 YSYEKL. The CDR3 spans 16 residues. Trimming stripped 2 bases from V and 1 base from J, with 12 bases between. This CDR3 is CASSQKGFESYNEQFF. The CDR3 nucleotides are TGCGCCAGCAGCCAAAAGGGGTTTGAGTCCTACAATGAGCAGTTCTTC.

The V gene is TRBV28, the J gene TRBJ1-2; 7 bases are shared with TRBD1. There are 16 residues in the CDR3. V was clipped by 4 bases and J by 8 bases; unmatched bases: 16. Germline V CDR1 and CDR2: MDHEN, SYDVKM. The CDR3 nucleotides are TGTGCCAGCAGTTCCGGACAGGTGTCCCCGCCGCGGGGCTACACCTTC. Translation: CASSSGQVSPPRGYTF.

The CDR3: CASSPRTGWIGGELFF. The CDR3 coding sequence is TGTGCCAGCAGCCCCCGGACAGGGTGGATTGGCGGGGAGCTGTTTTTT. This rearrangement joins TRBV14 to TRBJ2-2, with 8 positions matching TRBD1. The CDR3 has 16 amino acids. J gave up 7 bases and V 4 bases, and 11 bases lay outside the gene matches. Germline CDR1 reads SGHDN; CDR2 reads FVKESK.

The chain recombines TRBV28 with TRBJ2-1, with TRBD1 matching 9 bases. CDR3 length: 15 amino acids. Germline lookup yields CDR1 MDHEN and CDR2 SYDVKM. The ends lost 6 bases at V and 6 bases at J; junction bases unmatched: 9. CDR3 bases: TGTGCCAGCAGACGACCGGGACAGGGAGCCAATGAGCAGTTCTTC. Encoded protein: CASRRPGQGANEQFF.

The DNA for the CDR3 is TGCGCCAGCAGTGTGGCCGGAGGGGAGACCCAGTACTTC. It yields the protein CASSVAGGETQYF. V usage is TRBV10-1 and J usage is TRBJ2-5; a possible D gene is TRBD2 (6 bases). The V gene lost 4 bases and the J gene lost 5 bases, with 11 bases spanning the gap. This CDR3 is 13 amino acids long. CDR1 is WNHNN, CDR2 SYGVQD, per germline (reference sequence).

The V and J genes are TRBV14 and TRBJ2-7; 7 positions agree with TRBD1. Trimming at V came to 2 bases and at J to 0 bases, leaving 4 bases not matched to a gene. Germline CDR1 and CDR2: SGHDN and FVKESK. CDR3 length: 15 residues. As DNA, the CDR3 is TGTGCCAGCAGCCAAAGGACAGGAATCTCCTACGAGCAGTACTTC. Its protein is CASSQRTGISYEQYF. The variable domain in full, completed from reference TRBV14 and TRBJ2-7, reads EAGVTQFPSHSVIEKGQTVTLRCDPISGHDNLYWYRRVMGKEIKFLLHFVKESKQDESGMPNNRFLAERTGGTYSTLKVQPAELEDSGVYFCASSQRTGISYEQYFGPGTRLTVT.

This clone was recorded only once. This sequence joins TRBV5-4 and TRBJ2-1; D is perhaps TRBD2 (5 bases). Trimming removed 0 bases from V and 12 bases from J, with 16 bases in between. Germline V gene data show CDR1 as SGHNT and CDR2 as YYREEE (reference sequence). The CDR3 is 14 residues long. The CDR3 is CASSLEGQGLLQFF. The DNA of the CDR3 is TGTGCCAGCAGCTTGGAGGGCCAAGGACTTCTGCAGTTCTTC.

The CDR3 region has the DNA TGTGCCAGCAGTCCCCCGGGTTCTGGGAGCGGGAAGCAGTTCTTC. Translation gives CASSPPGSGSGKQFF. This rearrangement joins TRBV28 to TRBJ2-1, with 7 bases lining up with TRBD2. The V segment lost 5 bases and the J segment 11 bases; nucleotides outside the gene matches: 15. The CDR3 loop spans 15 amino acids. The germline gives CDR1 MDHEN, CDR2 SYDVKM.

The rearrangement joins TRBV19 to TRBJ1-1; D is unresolved. V was pared by 7 bases and J by 1 base, with 13 bases between. CDR3 length equals 14 residues. Germline CDR1 reads LNHDA; CDR2 reads SQIVND (reference sequence). This CDR3 is CASKPSKANTEAFF. For the CDR3, the DNA is TGTGCCAGTAAACCCTCGAAAGCGAACACTGAAGCTTTCTTT.

Here the CDR3 reads CASSLTYEAFF. The CDR3, as DNA: TGTGCCAGCAGTTTAACTTATGAAGCTTTCTTT. The chain is built from TRBV28 and TRBJ1-1; no clear D. CDR1 MDHEN and CDR2 SYDVKM come from the germline V gene. V lost 2 bases to trimming and J lost 7 bases, with 5 bases between them. The CDR3 spans 11 residues.

This chain uses TRBV5-4 with TRBJ2-3, with 8 bases aligning to TRBD2. V gave up 2 bases and J gave up 11 bases; unmatched junction bases: 4. This CDR3 comprises 12 residues. Germline loops: CDR1 SGHNT, CDR2 YYREEE (reference sequence). The CDR3 nucleotides are TGTGCCAGCAGCTTCGAAGCGGGAGAGCAGTATTTT. As protein: CASSFEAGEQYF.

This chain joins TRBV30 and TRBJ1-5, with 9 bases matching TRBD1. Germline CDR1 reads GTSNPN; CDR2 reads SVGIG (reference sequence). The CDR3 runs 15 residues. Trimming cost V 3 bases and J 3 bases; bases outside gene matches: 6. The CDR3 protein is CAWSRDRANNQPQHF. CDR3 bases: TGTGCCTGGAGCCGGGACAGGGCCAACAATCAGCCCCAGCATTTT.

This chain links TRBV11-2 with TRBJ2-1; tentative D call: TRBD2 (6 bases). The CDR3 has 14 residues. Germline CDR1 and CDR2: SGHAT and FQNNGV. Trimming cost V 6 bases and J 6 bases, with 15 bases left between them. The CDR3 region is CASRSGLTINEQFF. For the CDR3, the DNA is TGTGCCAGCAGATCGGGACTCACCATCAATGAGCAGTTCTTC.